This entry describes one TCR beta chain. This clonotype has more than one count but fewer than ten. Its antigen is currently not known. The sample holds no much larger clone one base away, and base qualities are not on file. CDR1 and CDR2, per the germline V gene (reference sequence), are DFQATT and SNEGSKA. The CDR3 contains 10 residues, cysteine and phenylalanine counted. Only the CDR3 DNA stays, 30 bases, in frame from base 1. The record originates from a study of blood T cells in healthy people across ages (dated by TCRdb to 2014 to 2015). General notes on the study: In model experiments, roughly one uniquely barcoded TCR beta cDNA molecule per two T cells was captured by template switching. The study measured age-related changes in TCR beta repertoire diversity using deep sequencing normalized with unique cDNA molecular identifiers. Four age groups were formed from the donors: young (average approximately 15 years), middle-aged (just under 40), aged (roughly 59) and long-lived (82). To avoid experimental bias, donors of different ages were distributed randomly across sequencing lanes. Two additional independent replicas of 1 million unique cDNA reads from the same blood draw were analyzed for two donors (one aged 18 to 30 and one aged 80 or older).

Donors were 35 to 40 systemically healthy Caucasian individuals from Russia aged roughly 6 to 90 years. Each donor gave around 9.9 milliliters of peripheral blood, collected into EDTA-treated Vacutainer tubes. Ficoll-Paque density-gradient centrifugation was used to isolate PBMCs, with at least 6.5 million per sample. Trizol reagent was used to extract total RNA from PBMCs, with at least 6 micrograms per sample. For every donor, an aliquot of PBMCs went through flow cytometry to measure the percentages of naive CD45RAhigh/CD27high T cells. General conclusions and limits of the study: Total diversity estimates from one million sequenced T cells were considered lower bounds and underestimates. Since profiling was done on bulk unsorted PBMCs, naive and antigen-experienced compartments could not be conclusively compared. A strong correlation was found between observed TCR beta diversity and the percentage of naive T cells measured by flow cytometry. Observed TCR beta diversity per million T cells fell roughly linearly with age, and a significant reduction was already apparent by age about 38. Because donor CMV infection status was unknown, age-related changes in expanded clonotypes were potentially confounded. Compared with the aged group, the long-lived group had more naive CD4+ T cells, fewer expanded clones and increased TCR diversity, suggesting age selection.

Libraries were constructed by 5' RACE. The run used an Illumina HiSeq 2500. A second PCR of about 7 to 12 cycles was run with a J-beta primer mix and a sample-barcoded 5' primer. A unique molecular identifier was introduced onto each TCR beta cDNA molecule by a template-switch 5' adaptor carrying 12 random nucleotides. Each sample yielded at least 3 million CDR3-containing paired-end reads. First-strand cDNA synthesis was performed from all RNA using the Mint cDNA synthesis kit, with priming by a TRBC-specific oligonucleotide. After uracil-DNA glycosylase treatment, a first 18-cycle PCR used universal primers M1SS and BC2_uni_R on all cDNA. On the authors' methods: Normalization of each sample was performed by random selection of 1 million high-quality reads, each carrying a distinct molecular identifier. Reads sharing molecular identifiers were discarded rather than binned into consensus sequences. MiTCR, set to a Q25 quality threshold and the strictest error-elimination algorithm, was used for CDR3 identification, clonotype clustering and error correction. Lower-bound total TCR beta diversity was estimated with a nonparametric unseen species model using Euler transformation. The public sequencing data were trimmed at Q25 with fastp and processed into clonotypes with MiXCR by TCRdb, which kept only in-frame beta chains. Entries are consolidated by CDR3 protein sequence, retaining the most common genes and DNA. TCRdb, not the original authors, processed these V and J calls. For this sample there are roughly 1,800,000 distinct CDR3 sequences; about 49% appear just once. Approximately 2.1% of the sample rests with the top ten.

The rearranged chain carries TRBV20-1 and TRBJ2-1, with no D gene named confidently. This sequence originates from a woman aged 40 to 55 in good health. The sequenced sample was blood. CDR3 protein: CRSANNEQFF. Read as DNA, the sequence is TGCAGGTCCGCAAACAATGAGCAGTTCTTC.